This T cell receptor (beta chain) was recovered during a study of identical twins (TCRdb year 2016). Turning to the overall study: To test whether fetal clonotypes persist, this study deep-sequenced TCR alpha and beta repertoires from monozygotic twins, from unrelated adults of various ages, and from cord blood. To rule out contamination, the twin experiments were replicated at different times with different library preparation protocols. The investigation overall reported the following: Excess twin sharing in beta out-of-frame sequences was weaker because fewer shared sequences lowered the signal-to-noise ratio. Fewer insertions were carried by abundant cord blood beta clonotypes; a weaker similar trend was observed in young adult naive repertoires, while no such trend was observed in memory repertoires. Because the same donors could not be followed over many years, the conclusions depended on cross-sectional statistical analysis. Invariant T cells such as MAIT and iNKT could partly confound zero-insertion analyses, though diverse VJ usage argued against this for most clonotypes. In monozygotic twins, out-of-frame TCR alpha sharing was systematically underestimated by recombination models, although the models agreed with sharing between unrelated individuals. Compared with coincidental sharing between unrelated individuals, out-of-frame TCR alpha sequences shared between twins had an excess of sequences with low generation probability.

This clonotype appeared a few times. The clone's antigen remains unknown. It has no much larger one-base neighbor in the sample; base qualities were not kept. All donors were healthy Caucasians. Three unrelated non-twin adults were additionally sequenced: a male aged 18 to 30, a male aged 50 to 60 and a female aged 50 to 60. Miltenyi CD45RO+ enrichment and human naive T-cell isolation kits were used to isolate memory (CD45RO+) and naive T cells from PBMC. Library generation was performed with 5' RACE. TCRdb lists the instrument as Illumina HiSeq 2000. A universal primer binding site was introduced by template switching, and a unique molecular identifier was present in the final cDNA, enabling accurate counting of TCR cDNA molecules. First-strand cDNA for TCR alpha and beta chains was synthesized from specific primers in the conserved constant-segment region. To control for contamination, every cDNA library was double barcoded, receiving both a SMART-Mk sample barcode and Illumina barcodes. Two successive PCR steps introduced TruSeq adapter sequences along with Illumina sample barcodes. TCR alpha and beta cDNA libraries were sequenced on the Illumina HiSeq platform with custom primers. The original pipeline was this. MiGEC was used to process raw reads and extract unique molecular identifiers, and MiXCR was used to find CDR3 positions. Recombination models were inferred per individual with the repgenHMM and IGoR tools using an EM algorithm. The tcR package in R was used for shared clonotype analysis, with sharing normalized by the product of cloneset sizes. To study raw recombination without the effects of thymic and clonal selection, out-of-frame nonproductive sequences were analyzed. Using fastp at Q25 and MiXCR, TCRdb reprocessed the public reads and kept productive beta chains. CDR3 protein sequences are deduplicated, and each keeps its most common genes and DNA. These V and J calls originate from TCRdb's pipeline instead of the authors' own analysis. Within this sample are around 670,000 distinct CDR3 sequences, with around 6% of them counted one time only. About 2% of the sample belongs to the ten largest clones.

V is shortened by 0 bases, J by 0 bases, and the region joining them spans 5 bases. The germline V gene specifies KGHSH as CDR1 and LQKENI as CDR2. Including the terminal cysteine and phenylalanine, the CDR3 comprises 14 residues. This entry keeps only the CDR3 DNA: 42 bases, framed from base 1. The clonotype was recovered from a young man in good health. The chain was built from TRBV18 and TRBJ2-5; the D gene assignment is ambiguous. Sequencing was carried out using naive T cells sorted from blood. Sample cell subset or site, as interpreted from the label and publication: cells isolated with a human naive T-cell isolation kit. The bases read TGTGCCAGCTCACCACCGGGGTACCAAGAGACCCAGTACTTC. This gives the protein CASSPPGYQETQYF.